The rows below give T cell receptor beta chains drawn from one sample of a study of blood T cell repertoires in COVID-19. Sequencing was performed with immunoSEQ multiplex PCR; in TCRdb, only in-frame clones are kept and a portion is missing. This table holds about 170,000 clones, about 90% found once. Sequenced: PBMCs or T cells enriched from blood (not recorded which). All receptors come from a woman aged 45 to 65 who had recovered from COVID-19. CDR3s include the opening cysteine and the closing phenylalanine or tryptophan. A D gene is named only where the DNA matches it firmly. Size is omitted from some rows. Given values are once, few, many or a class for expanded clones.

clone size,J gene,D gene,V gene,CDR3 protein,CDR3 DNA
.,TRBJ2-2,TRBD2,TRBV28,CASRTGGRTGELFF,TGTGCCAGCAGGACGGGGGGGCGCACCGGGGAGCTGTTTTTT
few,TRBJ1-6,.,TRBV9,CASSPATGSHSPLHF,TGTGCCAGCAGCCCAGCGACAGGATCACATTCACCCCTCCACTTT
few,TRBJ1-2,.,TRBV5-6,CASSLDRNYGYTF,TGTGCCAGCAGCTTGGACAGAAACTATGGCTACACCTTC
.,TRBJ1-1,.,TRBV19,CASKHGNTEAFF,TGTGCCAGTAAACATGGGAACACTGAAGCTTTCTTT
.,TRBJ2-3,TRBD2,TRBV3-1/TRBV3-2,CASGTSGTDTQYF,TGTGCCAGCGGGACTAGCGGAACAGATACGCAGTATTTT
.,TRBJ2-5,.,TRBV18,CASSRKRGETQYF,TGTGCCAGCTCTCGGAAAAGGGGGGAGACCCAGTACTTC
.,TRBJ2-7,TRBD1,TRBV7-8,CASSRGTGGSEEQYF,TGTGCCAGCAGCCGGGGGACAGGGGGGTCGGAAGAGCAGTACTTC
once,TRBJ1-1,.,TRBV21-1,CASRTTGAAEAFF,TGTGCCAGCAGGACGACAGGGGCGGCTGAAGCTTTCTTT
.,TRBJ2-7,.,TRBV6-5,CASTFSYEQYF,TGTGCCAGCACCTTCTCCTACGAGCAGTACTTC
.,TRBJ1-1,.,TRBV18,CASSENLNTEAFF,TGTGCCAGCTCAGAGAACCTGAACACTGAAGCTTTCTTT
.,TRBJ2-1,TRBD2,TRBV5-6,CASSLGASGSNEQFF,TGTGCCAGCAGCTTGGGGGCTAGCGGGAGTAATGAGCAGTTCTTC
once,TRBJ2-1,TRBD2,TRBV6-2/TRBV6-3,CASSRPSGDERAYNEQFF,TGTGCCAGCAGTCGCCCTAGCGGGGATGAGCGGGCCTACAATGAGCAGTTCTTC
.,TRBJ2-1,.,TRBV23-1,CASSRDRWDILLRWEEQFF,TGCGCCAGCTCTCGGGATCGTTGGGACATCCTGCTACGGTGGGAGGAGCAGTTCTTC
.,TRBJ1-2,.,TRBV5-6,CASSLSIRGYTF,TGTGCCAGCAGCTTGTCCATTCGGGGCTACACCTTC
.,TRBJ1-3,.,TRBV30,CAWSEGSSSGNTIYF,TGTGCCTGGAGTGAGGGGTCAAGCTCTGGAAACACCATATATTTT
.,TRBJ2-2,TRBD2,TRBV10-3,CAISEGTSPGELFF,TGTGCCATCAGTGAAGGGACTAGCCCCGGGGAGCTGTTTTTT
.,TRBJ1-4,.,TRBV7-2,CASSERRGATNEKLFF,TGTGCCAGCAGCGAAAGGCGGGGCGCAACTAATGAAAAACTGTTTTTT
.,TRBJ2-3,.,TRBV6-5,CASSYSRVDTQYF,TGTGCCAGCAGTTACTCCCGGGTAGATACGCAGTATTTT
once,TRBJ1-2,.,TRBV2,CASREAGVNGYTF,TGTGCCAGTAGAGAGGCAGGGGTAAATGGCTACACCTTC
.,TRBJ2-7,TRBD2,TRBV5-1,CASSLLRLADGGHEQYF,TGCGCCAGCAGCTTGCTCCGACTAGCGGACGGCGGCCACGAGCAGTACTTC
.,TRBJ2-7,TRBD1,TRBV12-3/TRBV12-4,CASSNGQGAEQYF,TGTGCCAGCAGTAACGGACAGGGGGCCGAGCAGTACTTC
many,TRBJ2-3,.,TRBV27,CASSQRSGTDTQYF,TGTGCCAGCAGTCAGCGATCAGGCACAGATACGCAGTATTTT
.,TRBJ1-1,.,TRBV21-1,CASSKVAALNTEAFF,TGTGCCAGCAGCAAAGTAGCGGCTTTGAACACTGAAGCTTTCTTT
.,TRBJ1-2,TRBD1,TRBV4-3,CASSQGRGQGASYGYTF,TGCGCCAGCAGCCAAGGCCGAGGACAGGGAGCTTCGTATGGCTACACCTTC
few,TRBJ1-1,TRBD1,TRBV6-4,CASSASIGQGTEAFF,TGTGCCAGCAGTGCCTCGATCGGACAGGGAACTGAAGCTTTCTTT
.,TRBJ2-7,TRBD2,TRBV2,CASRMTSATYEQYF,TGTGCCAGCAGGATGACTAGCGCTACCTACGAGCAGTACTTC
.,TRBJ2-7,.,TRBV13,CASSFLRGGIYEQYF,TGTGCCAGCAGCTTCCTTAGGGGGGGCATATACGAGCAGTACTTC
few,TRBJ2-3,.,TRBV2,CASSDYIDTQYF,TGTGCCAGCAGTGACTATATAGATACGCAGTATTTT
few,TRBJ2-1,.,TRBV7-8,CASSLVEGGGNEQFF,TGTGCCAGCAGCTTAGTGGAGGGAGGAGGTAATGAGCAGTTCTTC
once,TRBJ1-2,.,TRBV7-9,CASSLSLSTTGFYGYTF,TGTGCCAGCAGCTTATCCCTTAGTACCACAGGATTCTATGGCTACACCTTC
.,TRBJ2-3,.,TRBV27,CASSLEITDTQYF,TGTGCCAGCAGTTTAGAGATAACAGATACGCAGTATTTT
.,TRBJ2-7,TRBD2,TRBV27,CASSSGTSGRAGYEQYF,TGTGCCAGCAGTTCAGGGACTAGCGGGAGGGCCGGCTACGAGCAGTACTTC
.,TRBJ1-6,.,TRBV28,CASSLKWGRVYLRPLHF,TGTGCCAGCAGTTTAAAATGGGGCAGGGTATACTTAAGGCCCCTCCACTTT
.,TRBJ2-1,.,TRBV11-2,CASSLDGRSINEQFF,TGTGCCAGCAGCTTAGACGGGAGAAGTATAAATGAGCAGTTCTTC
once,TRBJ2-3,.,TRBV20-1,CSASPVGRTNTDTQYF,TGCAGTGCCAGTCCGGTGGGGCGTACCAACACAGATACGCAGTATTTT
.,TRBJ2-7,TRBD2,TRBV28,CASSSGVLSYEQYF,TGTGCCAGCAGTAGCGGGGTCCTATCCTACGAGCAGTACTTC
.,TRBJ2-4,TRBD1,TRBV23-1,CASSRARQGAIQYF,TGCGCCAGCAGTCGAGCGCGACAGGGTGCCATTCAGTACTTC
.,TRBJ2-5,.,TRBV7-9,CASRLGQWETQYF,TGTGCCAGCAGGCTGGGACAATGGGAGACCCAGTACTTC